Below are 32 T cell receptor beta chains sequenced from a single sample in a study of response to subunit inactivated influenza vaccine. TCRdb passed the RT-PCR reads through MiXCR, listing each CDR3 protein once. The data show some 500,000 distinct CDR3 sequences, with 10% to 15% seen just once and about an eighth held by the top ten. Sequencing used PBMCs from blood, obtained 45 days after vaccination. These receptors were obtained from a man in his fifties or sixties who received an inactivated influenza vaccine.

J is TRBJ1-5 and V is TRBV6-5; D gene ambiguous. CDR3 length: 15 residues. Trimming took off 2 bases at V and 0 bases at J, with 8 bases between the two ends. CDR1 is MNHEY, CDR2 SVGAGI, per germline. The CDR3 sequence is CASSYSRASNQPQHF. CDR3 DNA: TGTGCCAGCAGTTACAGTCGGGCTAGCAATCAGCCCCAGCATTTT.

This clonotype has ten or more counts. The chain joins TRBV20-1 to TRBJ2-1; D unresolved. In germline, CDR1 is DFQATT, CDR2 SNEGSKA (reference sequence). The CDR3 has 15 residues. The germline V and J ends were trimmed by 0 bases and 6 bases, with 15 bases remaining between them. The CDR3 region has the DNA TGCAGTGCTAGAGATCGAAGGGAAGGTGGCAATGAGCAGTTCTTC. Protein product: CSARDRREGGNEQFF.

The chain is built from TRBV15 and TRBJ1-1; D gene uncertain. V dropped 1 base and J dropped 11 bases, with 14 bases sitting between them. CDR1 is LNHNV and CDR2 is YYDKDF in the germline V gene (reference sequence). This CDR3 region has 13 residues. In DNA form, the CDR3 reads TGTGCCACCAGCAGAGGCGACGGTACTTGGGCTTTCTTT. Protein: CATSRGDGTWAFF.

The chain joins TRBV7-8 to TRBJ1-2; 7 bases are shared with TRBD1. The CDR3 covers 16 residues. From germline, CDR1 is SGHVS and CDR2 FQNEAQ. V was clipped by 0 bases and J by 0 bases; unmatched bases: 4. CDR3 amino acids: CASSLARDRPNYGYTF. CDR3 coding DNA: TGTGCCAGCAGCTTAGCGCGGGACAGACCTAACTATGGCTACACCTTC. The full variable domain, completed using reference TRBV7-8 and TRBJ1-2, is GAGVSQSPRYKVAKRGQDVALRCDPISGHVSLFWYQQALGQGPEFLTYFQNEAQLDKSGLPSDRFFAERPEGSVSTLKIQRTQQEDSAVYLCASSLARDRPNYGYTFGSGTRLTVV.

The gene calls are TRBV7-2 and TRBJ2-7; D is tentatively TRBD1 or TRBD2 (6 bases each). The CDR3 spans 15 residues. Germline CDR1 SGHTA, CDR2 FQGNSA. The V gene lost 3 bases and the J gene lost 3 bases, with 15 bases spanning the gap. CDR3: CASSFPGAKGYEQYF. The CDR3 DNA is TGTGCCAGCAGCTTCCCGGGGGCAAAGGGCTACGAGCAGTACTTC.

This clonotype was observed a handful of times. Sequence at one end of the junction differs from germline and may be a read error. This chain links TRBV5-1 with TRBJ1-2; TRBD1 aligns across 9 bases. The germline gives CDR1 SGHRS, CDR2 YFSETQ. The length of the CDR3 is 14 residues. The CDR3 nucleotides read TGCGCCAGCAGGTTGGAACAGGGGGCGTATGGCTACACCTTC. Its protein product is CASRLEQGAYGYTF.

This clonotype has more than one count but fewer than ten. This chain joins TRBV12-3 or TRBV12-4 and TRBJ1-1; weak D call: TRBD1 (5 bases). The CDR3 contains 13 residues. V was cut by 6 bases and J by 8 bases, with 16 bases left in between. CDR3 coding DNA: TGTGCCAGCAGCTTTACAGGAAAAACCGAAGCTTTCTTT. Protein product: CASSFTGKTEAFF.

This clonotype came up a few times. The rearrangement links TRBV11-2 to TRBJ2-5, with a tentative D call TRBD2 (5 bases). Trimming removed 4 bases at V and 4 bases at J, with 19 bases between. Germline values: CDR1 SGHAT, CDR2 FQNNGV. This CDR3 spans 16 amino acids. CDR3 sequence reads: CASSYADLRVGETQYF. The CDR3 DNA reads TGTGCCAGCAGCTACGCCGACTTGAGGGTGGGAGAGACCCAGTACTTC.

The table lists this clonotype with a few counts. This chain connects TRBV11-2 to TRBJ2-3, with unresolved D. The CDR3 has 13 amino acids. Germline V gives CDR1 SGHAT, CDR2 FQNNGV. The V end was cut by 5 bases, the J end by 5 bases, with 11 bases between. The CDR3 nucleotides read TGTGCCAGCAGCCCCTCCAATGTAGATACGCAGTATTTT. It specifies CASSPSNVDTQYF.

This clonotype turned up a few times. The CDR3 region has the DNA TGTGCCAGCAGTCCCGGACTAGCGGGAGCTCAAGAGACCCAGTACTTC. It codes for CASSPGLAGAQETQYF. The chain uses TRBV12-3 or TRBV12-4 and TRBJ2-5, with 13 bases matching TRBD2. V was clipped by 5 bases and J by 2 bases; unmatched bases: 5. The CDR3 loop spans 16 amino acids.

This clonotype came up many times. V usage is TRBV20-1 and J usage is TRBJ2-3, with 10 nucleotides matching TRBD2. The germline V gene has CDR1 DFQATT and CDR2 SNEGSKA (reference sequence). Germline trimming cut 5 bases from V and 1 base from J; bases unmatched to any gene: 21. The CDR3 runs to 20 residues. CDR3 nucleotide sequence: TGCAGTGCTCAAAAGGAGCCGGGACTAGCGAAACCTGGAGGCACAGATACGCAGTATTTT. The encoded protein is CSAQKEPGLAKPGGTDTQYF.

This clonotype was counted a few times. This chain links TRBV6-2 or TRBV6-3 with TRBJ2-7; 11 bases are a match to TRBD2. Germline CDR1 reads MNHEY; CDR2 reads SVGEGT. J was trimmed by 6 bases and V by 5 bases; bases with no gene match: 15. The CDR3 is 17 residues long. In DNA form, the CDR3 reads TGTGCCAGCAGTCCCTCTCCCCATACTAGCGGGAGCAGCGAGCAGTACTTC. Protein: CASSPSPHTSGSSEQYF.

This CDR3 reads CASSPGLAGRQETQYF. The CDR3, as DNA: TGTGCCAGCAGCCCGGGACTAGCGGGACGCCAAGAGACCCAGTACTTC. The V gene is TRBV3-1, the J gene TRBJ2-5; the match to TRBD2 covers 13 bases. In germline, CDR1 is LGHDT, CDR2 YNNKEL (reference sequence). The V gene end was trimmed by 4 bases and the J gene end by 1 base; junction bases not matched to a gene: 3. The CDR3 spans 16 residues.

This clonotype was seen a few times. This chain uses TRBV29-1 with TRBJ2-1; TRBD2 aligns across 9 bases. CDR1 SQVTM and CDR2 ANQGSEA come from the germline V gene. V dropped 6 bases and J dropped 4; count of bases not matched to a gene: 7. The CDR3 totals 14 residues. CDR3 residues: CSVTGTSRYNEQFF. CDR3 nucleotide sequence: TGCAGCGTGACCGGGACTAGCAGGTACAATGAGCAGTTCTTC.

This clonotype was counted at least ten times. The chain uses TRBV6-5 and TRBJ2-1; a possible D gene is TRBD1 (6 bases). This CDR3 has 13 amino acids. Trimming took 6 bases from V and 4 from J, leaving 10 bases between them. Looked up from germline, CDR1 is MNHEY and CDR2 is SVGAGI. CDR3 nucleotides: TGTGCCAGCAGGTTCGGACAGTACAATGAGCAGTTCTTC. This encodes CASRFGQYNEQFF.

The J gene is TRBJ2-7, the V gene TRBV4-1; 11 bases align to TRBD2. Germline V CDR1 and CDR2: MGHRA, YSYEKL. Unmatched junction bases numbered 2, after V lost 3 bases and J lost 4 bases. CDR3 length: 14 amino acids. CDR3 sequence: CASSQTSGEYEQYF. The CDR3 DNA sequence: TGCGCCAGCAGCCAGACTAGCGGGGAATACGAGCAGTACTTC.

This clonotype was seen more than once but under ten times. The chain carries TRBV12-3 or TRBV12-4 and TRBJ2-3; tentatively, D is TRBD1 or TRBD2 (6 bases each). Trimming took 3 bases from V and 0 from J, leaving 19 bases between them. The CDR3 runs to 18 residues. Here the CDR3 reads CASSFARGRTLSTDTQYF. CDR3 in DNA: TGTGCCAGCAGTTTCGCTCGGGGGCGGACTCTTAGCACAGATACGCAGTATTTT.

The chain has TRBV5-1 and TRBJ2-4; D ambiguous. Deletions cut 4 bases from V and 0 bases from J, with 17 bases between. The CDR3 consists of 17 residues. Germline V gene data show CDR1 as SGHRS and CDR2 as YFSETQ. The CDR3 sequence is CASSGPQDFLAKNIQYF. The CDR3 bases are TGCGCCAGCAGCGGGCCGCAGGATTTTCTAGCCAAAAACATTCAGTACTTC. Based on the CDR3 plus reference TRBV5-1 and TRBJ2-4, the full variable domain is KAGVTQTPRYLIKTRGQQVTLSCSPISGHRSVSWYQQTPGQGLQFLFEYFSETQRNKGNFPGRFSGRQFSNSRSEMNVSTLELGDSALYLCASSGPQDFLAKNIQYFGAGTRLSVL.

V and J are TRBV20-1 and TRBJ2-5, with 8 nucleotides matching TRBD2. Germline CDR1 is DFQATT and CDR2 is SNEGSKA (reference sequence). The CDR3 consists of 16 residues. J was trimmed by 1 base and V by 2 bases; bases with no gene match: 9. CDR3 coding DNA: TGCAGTGCTAGACGACCACTAGCGGAGAGCCAAGAGACCCAGTACTTC. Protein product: CSARRPLAESQETQYF.

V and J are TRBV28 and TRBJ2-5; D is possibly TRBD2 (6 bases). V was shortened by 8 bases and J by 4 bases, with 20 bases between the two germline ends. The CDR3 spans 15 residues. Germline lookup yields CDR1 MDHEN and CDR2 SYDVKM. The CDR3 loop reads CASWGGVRGVETQYF. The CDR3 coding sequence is TGTGCCAGCTGGGGCGGGGTACGAGGGGTAGAGACCCAGTACTTC.

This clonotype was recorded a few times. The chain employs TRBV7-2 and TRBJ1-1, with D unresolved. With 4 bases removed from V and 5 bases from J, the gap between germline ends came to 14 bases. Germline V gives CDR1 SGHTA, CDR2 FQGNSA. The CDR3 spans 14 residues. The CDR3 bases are TGTGCCAGCAGCTCTCCACTGGTGCGGACTGAAGCTTTCTTT. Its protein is CASSSPLVRTEAFF.

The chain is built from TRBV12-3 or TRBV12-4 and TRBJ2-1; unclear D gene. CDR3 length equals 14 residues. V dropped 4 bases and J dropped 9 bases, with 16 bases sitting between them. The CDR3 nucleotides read TGTGCCAGCAGTTCTTGGACGGGCCCAACTGAGCAGTTCTTC. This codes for CASSSWTGPTEQFF.

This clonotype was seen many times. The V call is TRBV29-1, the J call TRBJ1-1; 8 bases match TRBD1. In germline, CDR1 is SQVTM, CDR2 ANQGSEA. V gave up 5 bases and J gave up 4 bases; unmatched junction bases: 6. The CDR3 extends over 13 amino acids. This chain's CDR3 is CSVTRRGLTEAFF. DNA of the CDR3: TGCAGCGTTACACGCAGGGGGCTCACTGAAGCTTTCTTT. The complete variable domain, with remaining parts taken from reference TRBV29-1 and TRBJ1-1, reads SAVISQKPSRDICQRGTSLTIQCQVDSQVTMMFWYRQQPGQSLTLIATANQGSEATYESGFVIDKFPISRPNLTFSTLTVSNMSPEDSSIYLCSVTRRGLTEAFFGQGTRLTVV.

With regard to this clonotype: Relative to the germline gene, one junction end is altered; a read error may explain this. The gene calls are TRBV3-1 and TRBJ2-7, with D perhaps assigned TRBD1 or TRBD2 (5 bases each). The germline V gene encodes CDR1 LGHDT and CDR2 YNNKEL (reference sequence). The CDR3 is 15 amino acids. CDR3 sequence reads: CASRQDSALGDEQYF. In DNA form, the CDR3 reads TGTGCCAGCAGACAAGACAGTGCCCTCGGGGACGAGCAGTACTTC.

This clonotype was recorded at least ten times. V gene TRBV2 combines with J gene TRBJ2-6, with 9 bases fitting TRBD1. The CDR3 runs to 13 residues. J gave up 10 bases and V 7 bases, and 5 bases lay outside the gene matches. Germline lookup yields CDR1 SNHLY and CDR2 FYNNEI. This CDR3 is CASNTGQGNVLTF. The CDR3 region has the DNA TGTGCCAGCAATACGGGACAGGGTAACGTCCTGACTTTC.

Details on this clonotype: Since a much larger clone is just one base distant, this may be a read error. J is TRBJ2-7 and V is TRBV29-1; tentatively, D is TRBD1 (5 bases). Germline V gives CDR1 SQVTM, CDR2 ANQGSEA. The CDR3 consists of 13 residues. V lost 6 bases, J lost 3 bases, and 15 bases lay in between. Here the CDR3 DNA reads TGCAGCGTCCGGCGACAGAGCAGCTACGAGCAGTACTTC. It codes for CSVRRQSSYEQYF.

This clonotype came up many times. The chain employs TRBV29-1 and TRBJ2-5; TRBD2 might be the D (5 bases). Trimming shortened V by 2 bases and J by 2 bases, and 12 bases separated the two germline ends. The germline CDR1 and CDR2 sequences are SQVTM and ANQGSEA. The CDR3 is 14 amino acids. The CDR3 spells CSVETSSGQETQYF. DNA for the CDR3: TGCAGCGTTGAAACAAGTTCGGGACAAGAGACCCAGTACTTC. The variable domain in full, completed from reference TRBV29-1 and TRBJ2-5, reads SAVISQKPSRDICQRGTSLTIQCQVDSQVTMMFWYRQQPGQSLTLIATANQGSEATYESGFVIDKFPISRPNLTFSTLTVSNMSPEDSSIYLCSVETSSGQETQYFGPGTRLLVL.

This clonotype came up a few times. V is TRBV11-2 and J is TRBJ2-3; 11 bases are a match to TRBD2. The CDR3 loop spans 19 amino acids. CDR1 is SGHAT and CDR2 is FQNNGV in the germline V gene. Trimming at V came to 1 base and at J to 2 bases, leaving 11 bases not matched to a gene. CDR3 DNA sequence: TGTGCCAGCAGCTTAGTGTCTGCTAGCGGGGGGCCCTACACAGATACGCAGTATTTT. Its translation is CASSLVSASGGPYTDTQYF.

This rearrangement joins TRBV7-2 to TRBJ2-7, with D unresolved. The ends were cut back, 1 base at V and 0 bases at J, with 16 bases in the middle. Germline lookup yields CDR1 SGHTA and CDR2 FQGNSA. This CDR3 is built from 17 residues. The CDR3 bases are TGTGCCAGCAGCTTAGGAGTGAGCAGGTCCTTCTCCTACGAGCAGTACTTC. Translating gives CASSLGVSRSFSYEQYF.

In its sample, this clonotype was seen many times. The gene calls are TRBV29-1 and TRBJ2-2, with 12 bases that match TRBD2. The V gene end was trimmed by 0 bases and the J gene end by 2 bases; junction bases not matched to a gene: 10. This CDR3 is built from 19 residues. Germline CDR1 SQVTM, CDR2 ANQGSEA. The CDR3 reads CSVEEKPTSGRRNTGELFF. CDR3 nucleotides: TGCAGCGTTGAAGAGAAACCCACTAGCGGGAGGCGCAACACCGGGGAGCTGTTTTTT.

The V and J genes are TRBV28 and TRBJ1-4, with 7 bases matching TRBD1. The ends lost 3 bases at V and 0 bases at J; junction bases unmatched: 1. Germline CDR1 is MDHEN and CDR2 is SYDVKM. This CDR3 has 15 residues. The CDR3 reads CASSFRGPTNEKLFF. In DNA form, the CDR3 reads TGTGCCAGCAGTTTTAGGGGGCCAACTAATGAAAAACTGTTTTTT.

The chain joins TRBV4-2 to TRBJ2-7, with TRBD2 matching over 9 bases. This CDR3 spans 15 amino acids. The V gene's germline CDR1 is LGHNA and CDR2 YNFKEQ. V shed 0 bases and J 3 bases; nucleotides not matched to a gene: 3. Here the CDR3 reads CASSQEVAGVYEQYF. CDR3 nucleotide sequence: TGTGCCAGCAGCCAAGAGGTAGCGGGGGTCTACGAGCAGTACTTC.